The entry below describes one T cell receptor (beta chain). What it binds is unknown. These data originate in a study of beta chain features in type 1 diabetes. Study-level results: Type 1 diabetes patients had fewer VDJ junction insertions and more deletions.

cDNA synthesis used the whole RNA isolate, giving expressed TCRB sequences. Naive, central memory and regulatory T cell samples averaged about 3.57 million reads. Produced via immunoSEQ multiplex PCR; TCRdb's table is partial and in-frame only. This table has about 240,000 clones, about 26% appearing once. The CDR3 is made up of 14 amino acids. CDR1 is KGHSH, CDR2 LQKENI, per germline. The J segment lost 5 bases and the V segment lost 5 bases, leaving 8 bases of the junction unmatched. V gene TRBV18 combines with J gene TRBJ2-7; 8 positions match TRBD2. The TCR comes from a man aged 25-45 years in good health. Sequencing was carried out using central memory CD4+ T cells from blood. This CDR3 reads CASSLSGSINEQYF. The CDR3 DNA follows: TGTGCCAGCTCATTAAGCGGGAGTATCAACGAGCAGTACTTC.